This T cell receptor beta chain was captured in a study of T cell changes during pregnancy in multiple sclerosis. Germline assignment: CDR1 SGHRS and CDR2 YFSETQ. This CDR3 is 18 amino acids long. The V and J ends lost 0 bases and 7 bases, in that order; junction bases with no gene match: 14. Method: immunoSEQ multiplex PCR; TCRdb's copy keeps in-frame clones and lacks some. The data show 88,000 or so clones, around 92% seen once. The rearrangement joins TRBV5-1 to TRBJ2-1; 9 bases agree with TRBD2. Sequenced here: peripheral blood, sampled before pregnancy. This TCR came from a female donor with multiple sclerosis, enrolled in a pregnancy study. The CDR3 sequence: CASSLGGASGKSTNEQFF. For the CDR3, the DNA is TGCGCCAGCAGCTTGGGGGGGGCTAGCGGGAAATCAACGAATGAGCAGTTCTTC. Full variable domain (rest looked up from reference TRBV5-1 and TRBJ2-1): KAGVTQTPRYLIKTRGQQVTLSCSPISGHRSVSWYQQTPGQGLQFLFEYFSETQRNKGNFPGRFSGRQFSNSRSEMNVSTLELGDSALYLCASSLGGASGKSTNEQFFGPGTRLTVL.